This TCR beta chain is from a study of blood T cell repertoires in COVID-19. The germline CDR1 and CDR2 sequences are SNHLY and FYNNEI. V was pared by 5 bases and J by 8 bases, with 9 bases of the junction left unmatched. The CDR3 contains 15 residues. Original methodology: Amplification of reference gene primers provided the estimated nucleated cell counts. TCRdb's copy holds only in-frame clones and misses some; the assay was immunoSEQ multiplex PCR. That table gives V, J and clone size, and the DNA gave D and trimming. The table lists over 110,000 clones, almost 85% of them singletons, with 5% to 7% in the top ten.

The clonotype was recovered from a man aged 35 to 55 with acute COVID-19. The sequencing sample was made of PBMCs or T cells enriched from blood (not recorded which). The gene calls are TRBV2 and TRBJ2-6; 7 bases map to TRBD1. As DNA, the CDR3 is TGTGCCAGCAGTTCACTACAGGGGTCGACCAACGTCCTGACTTTC. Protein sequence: CASSSLQGSTNVLTF.